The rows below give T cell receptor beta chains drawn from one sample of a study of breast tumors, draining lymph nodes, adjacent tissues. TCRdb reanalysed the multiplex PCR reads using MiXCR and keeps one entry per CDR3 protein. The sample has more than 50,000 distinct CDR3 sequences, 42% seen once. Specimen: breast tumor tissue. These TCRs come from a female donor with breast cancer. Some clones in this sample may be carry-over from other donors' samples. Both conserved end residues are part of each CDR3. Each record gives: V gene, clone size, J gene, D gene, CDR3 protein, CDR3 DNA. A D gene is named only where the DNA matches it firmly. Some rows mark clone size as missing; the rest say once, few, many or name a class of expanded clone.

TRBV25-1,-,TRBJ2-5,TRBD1,CAGDRGLLETQYF,TGTGCCGGGGACAGGGGGCTTTTAGAGACCCAGTACTTC
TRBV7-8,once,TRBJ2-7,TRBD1,CASSLDWTGGGEQYF,TGTGCCAGCAGCTTAGATTGGACAGGGGGTGGTGAGCAGTACTTC
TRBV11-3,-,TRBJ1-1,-,CASSPEVGKVTEAFF,TGTGCCAGCAGCCCAGAGGTTGGGAAAGTGACTGAAGCTTTCTTT
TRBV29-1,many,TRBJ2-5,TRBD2,CSVDKLAGGGQETQYF,TGCAGCGTTGATAAATTAGCGGGAGGCGGCCAAGAGACCCAGTACTTC
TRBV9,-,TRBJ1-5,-,CASSVGQFNEQPQHF,TGTGCCAGCAGCGTAGGACAGTTCAACGAGCAGCCCCAGCATTTT
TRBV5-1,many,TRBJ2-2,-,CASSLATANTGELFF,TGCGCCAGCAGCTTGGCAACAGCGAACACCGGGGAGCTGTTTTTT
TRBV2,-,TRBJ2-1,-,CASSVSAKGGAGGGHNEQFF,TGTGCCAGCAGCGTATCGGCTAAAGGGGGCGCGGGAGGAGGGCACAATGAGCAGTTCTTC
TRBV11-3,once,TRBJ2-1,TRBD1,CASSIRTGAYNEQFF,TGTGCCAGCAGCATTCGGACAGGGGCCTACAATGAGCAGTTCTTC
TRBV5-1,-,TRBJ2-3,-,CASSFYICSADSGYTDTQYF,-
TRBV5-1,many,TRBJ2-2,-,CASRSGLPNTGELFF,TGCGCCAGCAGGTCAGGACTTCCGAACACCGGGGAGCTGTTTTTT
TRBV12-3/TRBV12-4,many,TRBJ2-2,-,CASTLGSGNTGELFF,TGTGCCAGCACACTAGGGAGCGGGAACACCGGGGAGCTGTTTTTT
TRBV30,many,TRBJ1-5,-,CACNSSPQHF,TGTGCCTGCAACTCGTCGCCCCAGCATTTT
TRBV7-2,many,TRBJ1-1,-,CASTIRGNTEAFF,TGTGCCAGCACCATTAGGGGGAACACTGAAGCTTTCTTT
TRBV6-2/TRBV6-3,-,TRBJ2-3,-,CASSHTGDYNEQYF,TGTGCCAGCAGTCATACAGGGGACTACAATGAGCAGTATTTT
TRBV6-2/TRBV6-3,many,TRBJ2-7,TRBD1,CASGHLTGVSYEQYF,TGTGCCAGCGGACACCTCACAGGGGTCTCGTACGAGCAGTACTTC
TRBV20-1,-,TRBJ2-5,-,CSARDGQPQSF,TGCAGTGCTAGAGACGGACAGCCCCAGTCCTTC
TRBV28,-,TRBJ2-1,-,CASLNGRMLSYNEQFF,TGTGCCAGCCTGAACGGCCGAATGCTTTCCTACAATGAGCAGTTCTTC
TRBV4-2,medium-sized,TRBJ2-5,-,CASSQEGTGKETQYF,TGTGCCAGCAGCCAAGAAGGTACGGGGAAAGAGACCCAGTACTTC
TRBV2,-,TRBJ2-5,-,CASRDSQTQETQHF,TGTGCCAGCAGGGACAGCCAAACCCAAGAGACCCAGCACTTC
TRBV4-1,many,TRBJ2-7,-,CASSPVVIYEQYF,TGCGCCAGCAGCCCCGTAGTCATTTACGAGCAGTACTTC
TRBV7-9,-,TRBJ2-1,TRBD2,CASSEGLAGGADTQFF,TGTGCCAGCAGCGAGGGACTAGCGGGCGGGGCAGATACGCAGTTCTTC
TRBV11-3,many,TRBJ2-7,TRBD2,CASSPGLAGVQEQYF,TGTGCCAGCAGCCCGGGACTAGCGGGAGTGCAAGAGCAGTACTTC
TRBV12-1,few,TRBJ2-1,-,CASSRSWTGREYNEQFF,TGTGCCAGCAGCCGATCTTGGACCGGGAGGGAATACAATGAGCAGTTCTTC
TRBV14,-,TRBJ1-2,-,CASSQGGLPDYGYAF,TGTGCCAGCAGCCAGGGGGGGCTTCCCGACTATGGCTACGCCTTC
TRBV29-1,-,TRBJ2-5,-,CSVVGGKQETQYF,TGCAGCGTTGTGGGGGGAAAGCAGGAGACCCAGTACTTC
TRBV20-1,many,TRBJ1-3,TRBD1,CSAGQGTGNTIYF,TGCAGTGCGGGACAGGGGACTGGAAACACCATATATTTT
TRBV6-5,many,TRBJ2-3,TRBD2,CASRDRGSGSTDTQYF,TGTGCCAGCAGGGATCGGGGTAGCGGGAGCACAGATACGCAGTATTTT
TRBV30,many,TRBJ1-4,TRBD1,CASTGALEKLFF,TGTGCTTCAACAGGGGCCTTAGAAAAACTGTTTTTT
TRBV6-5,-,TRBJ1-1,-,CASSYSGQGNTEAFF,TGTGCCAGCAGTTACTCTGGGCAGGGGAACACTGAAGCTTTCTTT
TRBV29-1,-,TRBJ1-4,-,CSVAWGTNEKLFF,TGCAGCGTTGCATGGGGGACTAATGAAAAACTGTTTTTT
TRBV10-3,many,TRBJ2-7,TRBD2,CAISESTSVDLEQYF,TGTGCCATCAGTGAGTCCACTAGCGTCGACCTCGAGCAGTACTTC
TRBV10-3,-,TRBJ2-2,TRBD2,CAISELSGELLF,TGTGCCATCAGTGAGTTAAGCGGGGAGCTGCTCTTT
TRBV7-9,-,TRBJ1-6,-,CASSGGGQNSPLHF,TGTGCCAGCAGTGGAGGGGGTCAAAATTCACCCCTCCACTTT
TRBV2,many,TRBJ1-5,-,CASSKGGEQPQHF,TGTGCCAGCAGTAAGGGGGGGGAACAGCCCCAGCATTTT
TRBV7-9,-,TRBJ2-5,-,CASSLADERSRGTQYF,TGTGCCAGCAGCTTAGCAGATGAAAGATCTCGAGGGACCCAGTACTTC
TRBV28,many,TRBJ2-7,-,CASRPSLGGRYEQYF,TGTGCCAGCAGACCAAGCCTTGGGGGGCGGTACGAGCAGTACTTC
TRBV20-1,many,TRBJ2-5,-,CSARDQETQYF,TGCAGTGCTAGAGATCAGGAGACCCAGTACTTC
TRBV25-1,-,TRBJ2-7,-,CASSVPGVISYEQYF,TGTGCCAGCAGTGTACCCGGAGTGATCTCCTACGAGCAGTACTTC
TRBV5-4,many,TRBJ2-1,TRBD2,CASSPSPGLAASYNEQFF,TGTGCCAGCAGCCCGTCCCCGGGACTAGCGGCCTCCTACAATGAGCAGTTCTTC
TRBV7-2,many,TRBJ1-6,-,CASSFQQGGNSPLHF,TGTGCCAGCAGCTTTCAACAGGGAGGGAATTCACCCCTCCACTTT
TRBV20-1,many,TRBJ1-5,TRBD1,CSASRDRGPRSNQPQHF,TGCAGTGCCTCACGGGACAGGGGGCCTCGTAGCAATCAGCCCCAGCATTTT
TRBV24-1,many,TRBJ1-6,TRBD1,CATVGQVNSPLHF,TGTGCCACCGTGGGACAGGTCAATTCACCCCTCCACTTT
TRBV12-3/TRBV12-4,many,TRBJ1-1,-,CASSLAPGIAEAFF,TGTGCCAGCAGTTTAGCCCCAGGGATCGCTGAAGCTTTCTTT
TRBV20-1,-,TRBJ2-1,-,CSARPGRGAEQFF,TGCAGTGCTAGACCGGGACGAGGGGCTGAGCAGTTCTTC
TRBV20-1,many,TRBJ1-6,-,CSAEKDGVEGSPLHF,TGCAGTGCTGAAAAAGACGGGGTAGAAGGATCACCCCTCCACTTT
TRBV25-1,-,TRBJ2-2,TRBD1,CAPRTGGTGELFF,TGTGCTCCGAGGACAGGGGGGACCGGGGAGCTGTTTTTT
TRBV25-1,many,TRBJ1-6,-,CASTSRADSPLHF,TGTGCCAGCACCAGCAGGGCTGATTCACCCCTCCACTTT